This T cell receptor (beta chain) is from a study of blood T cells in healthy people across ages. General study points: As age increased, TCR beta diversity per million T cells fell in a roughly linear fashion.

Sample donors were healthy Caucasian individuals that came from Russia, aged 6 to 90. With each sample, at least 5 micrograms of total RNA were extracted. On this clonotype itself: Its antigen is unknown.

Together with a sample-barcoded 5' primer, a J-beta primer mix was included in a second PCR lasting roughly 6 to 12 cycles. Every sample gave at least 2.5 million paired-end reads containing CDR3. TCRdb redid the calling of the 5' RACE reads with MiXCR, one entry per CDR3 protein. The profile shows 1,800,000 or so distinct CDR3 sequences, about 39% of them singletons. Material: blood. The source of this sequence is a human donor in good health.

CDR3 in DNA: TGTGCCAGCAGCTTAAGGCAGGTAGCTCAAGAGACCCAGTACTTC. Translating gives CASSLRQVAQETQYF. The V and J genes are TRBV11-2 and TRBJ2-5; no firm D call. V dropped 2 bases and J dropped 2 bases, with 12 bases sitting between them. The germline CDR1 and CDR2 sequences are SGHAT and FQNNGV. The CDR3 totals 15 residues.